This T cell receptor (beta chain) was recovered during a study of monozygotic twins with inflammatory bowel disease. Findings and caveats of the study: Distinguishing T cell subtypes was not possible.

Germline assignment: CDR1 SEHNR and CDR2 FQNEAQ (reference sequence). This CDR3 has 16 residues. Following a re-call of the 5' RACE reads, TCRdb has one entry per CDR3 protein and lacks DNA. In all, the sample yields some 99,000 distinct CDR3 sequences. For this clonotype: Its antigen is unidentified.

The chain employs TRBV7-9 and TRBJ2-1; TCRdb picks TRBD1, but there is no DNA to check that call. The sequencing input was blood. The TCR was taken from a human donor with ulcerative colitis or Crohn's disease, or a healthy co-twin of an affected twin (not recorded which). The CDR3 sequence is CASSPNPWGGLNEQFF.